This TCR beta chain was identified in a study of Tregs in tolerant kidney transplant recipients. Findings and limits, study-wide: The small number of patients limits these findings pending further validation. This study did not directly address biological reproducibility. Activated donor B cell expansion appeared to reveal the most relevant donor-specific TCRbeta repertoire.

The CDR3 runs to 11 residues. Germline V lookup: CDR1 SQVTM, CDR2 ANQGSEA. Trimming stripped 3 bases from V and 12 bases from J, with 12 bases between. This table comes from immunoSEQ multiplex PCR, and its TCRdb copy is limited to in-frame clones, with some not included. This table holds over 85,000 clones, roughly 93% found once. Points on this clone: No antigen is known for it.

This TCR was recovered from a human donor who received a combined kidney and bone marrow transplant. The chain has TRBV29-1 and TRBJ2-1, with TRBD2 as a possible D gene (5 bases). Sequenced material: CD4+ T cells from blood, taken before the transplant. CDR3 protein: CSVDHYTRQFF. In nucleotides, the CDR3 is TGCAGCGTTGACCATTACACTAGGCAGTTCTTC.